The rows below give T cell receptor beta chains drawn from one sample of a study of T cells of healthy individuals. TCRdb reanalysed the 5' RACE reads using MiXCR and keeps one entry per CDR3 protein. The sample holds about 57,000 distinct CDR3 sequences, roughly 16% seen once. These receptors came from a human donor in good health. CDR3s include the opening cysteine and the closing phenylalanine or tryptophan. A D gene is named only where the DNA matches it firmly. Clone size, where shown, is once, few, many, or a class for clones that have expanded.

abundance: .
d_gene: .
j_gene: TRBJ2-4
v_gene: TRBV20-1
CDR3aa: CSARNYLAKNIQYF
CDR3nt: TGCAGTGCTAGAAATTACCTAGCCAAAAACATTCAGTACTTC

abundance: .
d_gene: TRBD2
j_gene: TRBJ2-1
v_gene: TRBV27
CDR3aa: CASSLRGGTSRRENEQFF
CDR3nt: TGTGCCAGCAGTTTAAGGGGGGGGACTAGTCGGCGGGAGAATGAGCAGTTCTTC

abundance: many
d_gene: TRBD1
j_gene: TRBJ1-2
v_gene: TRBV12-3/TRBV12-4
CDR3aa: CASSPRGPYGYTF
CDR3nt: TGTGCCAGCAGCCCCAGGGGGCCCTATGGCTACACCTTC

abundance: .
d_gene: TRBD1
j_gene: TRBJ2-7
v_gene: TRBV5-1
CDR3aa: CASSVDPGTDYEQYF
CDR3nt: TGCGCCAGCAGCGTTGACCCCGGGACAGACTACGAGCAGTACTTC

abundance: many
d_gene: TRBD2
j_gene: TRBJ2-1
v_gene: TRBV18
CDR3aa: CASSPTSGGAGRNEQFF
CDR3nt: TGTGCCAGCTCACCCACTAGCGGGGGGGCCGGTCGTAATGAGCAGTTCTTC

abundance: many
d_gene: .
j_gene: TRBJ2-1
v_gene: TRBV29-1
CDR3aa: CSVKQLAANNEQFF
CDR3nt: TGCAGCGTTAAGCAGTTAGCGGCCAACAATGAGCAGTTCTTC

abundance: .
d_gene: .
j_gene: TRBJ2-7
v_gene: TRBV10-3
CDR3aa: CAISESPGQTYEQYF
CDR3nt: TGTGCCATCAGTGAGTCGCCGGGCCAAACCTACGAGCAGTACTTC

abundance: many
d_gene: .
j_gene: TRBJ1-5
v_gene: TRBV27
CDR3aa: CASSLFGSNQPQHF
CDR3nt: TGTGCCAGCAGTTTATTTGGGAGCAATCAGCCCCAGCATTTT

abundance: .
d_gene: .
j_gene: TRBJ2-6
v_gene: TRBV24-1
CDR3aa: CATSDSRGSGANVLTF
CDR3nt: TGTGCCACCAGTGATTCCAGGGGCTCTGGGGCCAACGTCCTGACTTTC

abundance: few
d_gene: TRBD1
j_gene: TRBJ2-7
v_gene: TRBV18
CDR3aa: CASSPGTGGPYEQYF
CDR3nt: TGTGCCAGCTCACCAGGGACAGGGGGCCCCTACGAGCAGTACTTC

abundance: .
d_gene: .
j_gene: TRBJ2-7
v_gene: TRBV4-1
CDR3aa: CASSQDLGVPPYEQYF
CDR3nt: TGCGCCAGCAGCCAAGATTTGGGGGTACCTCCCTACGAGCAGTACTTC

abundance: many
d_gene: .
j_gene: TRBJ2-7
v_gene: TRBV28
CDR3aa: CASSLWFSYEQYF
CDR3nt: TGTGCCAGCAGTTTGTGGTTCTCCTACGAGCAGTACTTC

abundance: few
d_gene: TRBD2
j_gene: TRBJ2-1
v_gene: TRBV3-1
CDR3aa: CASSQELASSSYNEQFF
CDR3nt: TGTGCCAGCAGCCAAGAACTAGCGTCCAGCTCCTACAATGAGCAGTTCTTC

abundance: many
d_gene: TRBD1
j_gene: TRBJ2-5
v_gene: TRBV10-2
CDR3aa: CASTSDFPGTDQETQYF
CDR3nt: TGCGCCAGCACTTCCGATTTCCCCGGGACAGACCAAGAGACCCAGTACTTC

abundance: many
d_gene: TRBD2
j_gene: TRBJ2-3
v_gene: TRBV6-2/TRBV6-3
CDR3aa: CASSYGRATDTQYF
CDR3nt: TGTGCCAGCAGTTACGGGAGGGCCACAGATACGCAGTATTTT

abundance: few
d_gene: TRBD1
j_gene: TRBJ2-7
v_gene: TRBV19
CDR3aa: CASSLRQGYEQYF
CDR3nt: TGTGCCAGTAGTCTTAGACAGGGCTACGAGCAGTACTTC

abundance: .
d_gene: .
j_gene: TRBJ2-5
v_gene: TRBV20-1
CDR3aa: CSARGNREYQETQYF
CDR3nt: TGCAGTGCTAGAGGGAACAGGGAGTACCAAGAGACCCAGTACTTC

abundance: few
d_gene: .
j_gene: TRBJ1-1
v_gene: TRBV6-1
CDR3aa: CASSERVGTEAFF
CDR3nt: TGTGCCAGCAGTGAACGGGTGGGGACTGAAGCTTTCTTT

abundance: .
d_gene: .
j_gene: TRBJ1-4
v_gene: TRBV2
CDR3aa: CASSVEDSEKLFF
CDR3nt: TGTGCCAGCAGTGTAGAGGACAGTGAAAAACTGTTTTTT

abundance: few
d_gene: .
j_gene: TRBJ2-5
v_gene: TRBV7-2
CDR3aa: CASSLGVRRKETQYF
CDR3nt: TGTGCCAGCAGCTTAGGTGTTCGGCGGAAAGAGACCCAGTACTTC